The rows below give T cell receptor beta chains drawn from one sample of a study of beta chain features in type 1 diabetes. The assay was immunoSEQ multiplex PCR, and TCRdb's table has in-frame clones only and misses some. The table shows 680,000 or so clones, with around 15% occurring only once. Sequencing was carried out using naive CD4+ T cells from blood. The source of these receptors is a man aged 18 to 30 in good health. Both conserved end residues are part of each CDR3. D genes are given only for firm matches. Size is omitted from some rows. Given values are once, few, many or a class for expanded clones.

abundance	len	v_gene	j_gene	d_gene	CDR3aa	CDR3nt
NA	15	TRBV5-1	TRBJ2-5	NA	CASSLAGITGETQYF	TGCGCCAGCAGCTTAGCAGGCATCACCGGGGAGACCCAGTACTTC
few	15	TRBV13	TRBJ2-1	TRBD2	CASTPPGLPFGEQFF	TGTGCCAGCACCCCCCCGGGACTACCGTTTGGTGAGCAGTTCTTC
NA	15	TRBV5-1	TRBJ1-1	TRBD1	CASSFMGTANTEAFF	TGCGCCAGCAGCTTTATGGGGACAGCGAACACTGAAGCTTTCTTT
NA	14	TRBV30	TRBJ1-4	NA	CAWSPNTKQEKLFF	TGTGCCTGGAGTCCTAACACCAAGCAGGAAAAACTGTTTTTT
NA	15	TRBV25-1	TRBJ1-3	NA	CASSEKFQGRNTIYF	TGTGCCAGCAGTGAAAAGTTTCAGGGTAGAAACACCATATATTTT
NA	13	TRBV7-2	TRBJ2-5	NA	CASSGGVQETQYF	TGTGCCAGCAGCGGAGGTGTCCAAGAGACCCAGTACTTC
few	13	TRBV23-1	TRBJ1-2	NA	CASSQRGPYGYTF	TGCGCCAGCAGTCAGCGGGGGCCCTATGGCTACACCTTC
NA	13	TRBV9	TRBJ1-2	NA	CASSVEGYYGYTF	TGTGCCAGCAGCGTAGAAGGCTACTATGGCTACACCTTC
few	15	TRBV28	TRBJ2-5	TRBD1	CASSFAGGVVETQYF	TGTGCCAGCAGTTTTGCAGGGGGTGTAGTGGAGACCCAGTACTTC
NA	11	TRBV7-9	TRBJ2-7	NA	CASSWGAEQYF	TGTGCCAGCAGCTGGGGTGCCGAGCAGTACTTC
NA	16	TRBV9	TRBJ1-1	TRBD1	CASSPRTGSDVTEAFF	TGTGCCAGCAGCCCTCGGACAGGGAGCGACGTAACTGAAGCTTTCTTT
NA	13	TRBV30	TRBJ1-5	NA	CAWSSGVGQPQHF	TGTGCCTGGAGTTCAGGGGTTGGACAGCCCCAGCATTTT
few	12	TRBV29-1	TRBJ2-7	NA	CSVGPNSYEQYF	TGCAGCGTTGGTCCCAACTCCTACGAGCAGTACTTC
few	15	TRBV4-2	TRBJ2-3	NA	CASSQGSTGTDTQYF	TGTGCCAGCAGCCAGGGATCAACGGGGACAGATACGCAGTATTTT
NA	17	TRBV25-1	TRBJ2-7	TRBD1	CASSDLAGTGVEYEQYF	TGTGCCAGCAGTGATTTAGCCGGGACAGGGGTCGAATACGAGCAGTACTTC
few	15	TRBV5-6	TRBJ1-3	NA	CASSPTVQLGNTIYF	TGTGCCAGCAGCCCCACAGTGCAGCTTGGAAACACCATATATTTT
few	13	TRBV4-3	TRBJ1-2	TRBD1	CASSQERGLGYTF	TGCGCCAGCAGCCAAGAGAGGGGGCTTGGCTACACCTTC
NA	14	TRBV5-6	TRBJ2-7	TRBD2	CASSLREGLYEQYF	TGTGCCAGCAGCTTGCGGGAGGGCCTCTACGAGCAGTACTTC